This T cell receptor beta chain is from a study of blood T cell repertoires in COVID-19. Turning to the study itself: The samples span acute and convalescent COVID-19 from the United States, Italy and Spain. Sources were T cells, B-cell-depleted T cells, or PBMCs; the material itself was cDNA or gDNA.

Original methodology: Amplifying reference gene primers gave estimates of nucleated cell counts. Assay used: immunoSEQ multiplex PCR; TCRdb lists only in-frame clones, some missing. V and J calls plus clone size are reproduced from that table; the DNA served to infer D and trimming. The top ten hold 4.5% to 5% of the sample, which has approximately 35,000 clones, 88% seen once. Germline V gives CDR1 SGHVS, CDR2 FNYEAQ. The CDR3 extends over 15 amino acids. V was trimmed by 8 bases and J by 4 bases, leaving 17 bases between them. This rearrangement joins TRBV7-6 to TRBJ2-2; tentative D call: TRBD2 (6 bases). This clonotype was obtained from a woman in her seventies with active COVID-19. What was sequenced was peripheral blood. CDR3 DNA: TGTGCCAGCGCCCCTACTCGGAGGGGCACCGGGGAGCTGTTTTTT. Protein sequence: CASAPTRRGTGELFF.